The 24 T cell receptor beta chains given below trace back to one sample, sequenced in a study of T cell responses to AZD1222 COVID-19 vaccine. This table comes from immunoSEQ multiplex PCR, and its TCRdb copy is limited to in-frame clones, with some not included. Here the sample spans 150,000 to 200,000 clones, around 91% being singletons. The sample here was peripheral blood, taken on day 0 of AZD1222 vaccination. The source is an adult in good health.

This clone showed up just once. The V gene is TRBV7-9, the J gene TRBJ1-1, with D maybe TRBD1 (5 bases). The germline CDR1 and CDR2 sequences are SEHNR and FQNEAQ (reference sequence). The CDR3 length is 14 residues. The V end lost 5 bases, the J end lost 5 bases, and 15 bases lay between the germline ends. Here the CDR3 reads CASSHDSKGTEAFF. The DNA for the CDR3 is TGTGCCAGCAGCCATGACAGTAAAGGAACTGAAGCTTTCTTT. The full variable domain, its missing parts supplied by reference TRBV7-9 and TRBJ1-1, is DTGVSQNPRHKITKRGQNVTFRCDPISEHNRLYWYRQTLGQGPEFLTYFQNEAQLEKSRLLSDRFSAERPKGSFSTLEIQRTEQGDSAMYLCASSHDSKGTEAFFGQGTRLTVV.

The chain's CDR3 is CASSKARVEEDTEAFF. In DNA form, the CDR3 reads TGTGCCAGCAGCAAAGCGAGGGTCGAGGAGGACACTGAAGCTTTCTTT. The gene calls are TRBV21-1 and TRBJ1-1. TRBV21-1 is a pseudogene locus. The CDR3 contains 16 residues.

The chain carries TRBV4-1 and TRBJ2-5; TRBD2 matches at 12 bases. The germline gives CDR1 MGHRA, CDR2 YSYEKL. The CDR3 spans 17 residues. V shed 3 bases, J shed 5 bases, and the junction held 10 bases outside the gene matches. Here the CDR3 reads CASSQHPLAGGRETQYF. As DNA, the CDR3 is TGCGCCAGCAGCCAGCATCCGCTAGCGGGGGGGCGGGAGACCCAGTACTTC.

The gene calls are TRBV7-2 and TRBJ2-5, with TRBD2 matching over 8 bases. Trimming removed 1 base from V and 3 bases from J; junction bases left unmatched: 1. This CDR3 contains 14 residues. CDR1 is SGHTA and CDR2 is FQGNSA in the germline V gene. This CDR3 is CASSLGGGKETQYF. The CDR3 DNA reads as TGTGCCAGCAGCTTAGGCGGGGGGAAAGAGACCCAGTACTTC. The full variable domain, in which reference TRBV7-2 and TRBJ2-5 provide the parts outside the CDR3, is GAGVSQSPSNKVTEKGKDVELRCDPISGHTALYWYRQSLGQGLEFLIYFQGNSAPDKSGLPSDRFSAERTGGSVSTLTIQRTQQEDSAVYLCASSLGGGKETQYFGPGTRLLVL.

The chain employs TRBV7-2 and TRBJ2-3; D is ambiguous. The CDR3 consists of 13 residues. The germline gives CDR1 SGHTA, CDR2 FQGNSA. V was cut by 5 bases and J by 2 bases, with 8 bases left in between. CDR3 loop: CASSGRNTDTQYF. CDR3 nucleotide sequence: TGTGCCAGCAGCGGCAGGAACACAGATACGCAGTATTTT.

The chain is built from TRBV12-2 and TRBJ1-2; TRBD1, the table's D call, lacks a check against the DNA. TRBV12-2 is reported as a pseudogene. The CDR3 is 15 amino acids. CDR3 protein: CASRRGTGVGYGYTF. For the CDR3, the DNA is TGTGCAAGTCGCCGAGGGACAGGGGTGGGCTATGGCTACACCTTC.

J is TRBJ1-3 and V is TRBV7-2; 10 bases are a match to TRBD1. Losses at the gene ends were 4 bases for V and 3 bases for J; bases not matched to a gene: 9. The CDR3 runs to 17 residues. Germline V gives CDR1 SGHTA, CDR2 FQGNSA. CDR3 amino acids: CASSWDAGQGFGNTIYF. The CDR3 nucleotides are TGTGCCAGCAGCTGGGACGCGGGACAGGGGTTTGGAAACACCATATATTTT.

The CDR3 bases are TGTGCCAGCAGCTTAACCGGGACACCTAACTATGGCTACACCTTC. This codes for CASSLTGTPNYGYTF. The chain couples TRBV13 to TRBJ1-2; D is perhaps TRBD1 (6 bases). Per the germline V gene, CDR1 is PRHDT and CDR2 is FYEKMQ (reference sequence). The CDR3 is made up of 15 amino acids. Trimming removed 2 bases from V and 0 bases from J, with 10 bases in between.

The chain links TRBV6-2 or TRBV6-3 to TRBJ2-1; 7 positions agree with TRBD1. V was pared by 6 bases and J by 9 bases, with 17 bases of the junction left unmatched. Germline CDR1 and CDR2: MNHEY and SVGEGT. The CDR3 is 16 amino acids. CDR3 in DNA: TGTGCCAGCAGCCCTACAAGAGGGGGCTCGATGGTTGAGCAGTTCTTC. Amino acids: CASSPTRGGSMVEQFF.

The CDR3 DNA reads TGTGCCAGTAGTGGGCAGGTGATCACCGGGGAGCTGTTTTTT. It translates to CASSGQVITGELFF. The V and J genes are TRBV19 and TRBJ2-2; D is undetermined. CDR3 length: 14 amino acids. The germline CDR1 and CDR2 sequences are LNHDA and SQIVND (reference sequence). Trimming left V 5 bases short and J 4 bases short, with 11 bases between.

The V call is TRBV7-6, the J call TRBJ2-7; D is tentatively TRBD1 or TRBD2 (7 bases each). The CDR3 runs 21 residues. Germline V gene data show CDR1 as SGHVS and CDR2 as FNYEAQ. V was trimmed by 5 bases and J by 6 bases, leaving 38 bases between them. CDR3 coding DNA: TGTGCCAGCAGCCAAGGGGGGGCTGGGGACAGTTTTTTACCTCTTTGGGCCGAGCAGTACTTC. Protein product: CASSQGGAGDSFLPLWAEQYF.

V and J are TRBV5-4 and TRBJ1-1, with TRBD1 matching over 8 bases. This CDR3 is 15 amino acids long. Unmatched junction bases numbered 2, after V lost 0 bases and J lost 1 base. CDR1 is SGHNT, CDR2 YYREEE, per germline (reference sequence). This CDR3 reads CASSLETGANTEAFF. Here the CDR3 DNA reads TGTGCCAGCAGCTTGGAGACAGGGGCGAACACTGAAGCTTTCTTT. Filled out from reference TRBV5-4 and TRBJ1-1, the complete variable domain reads ETGVTQSPTHLIKTRGQQVTLRCSSQSGHNTVSWYQQALGQGPQFIFQYYREEENGRGNFPPRFSGLQFPNYSSELNVNALELDDSALYLCASSLETGANTEAFFGQGTRLTVV.

V usage is TRBV6-6 and J usage is TRBJ2-4; D unclear. This CDR3 has 11 amino acids. CDR1 is MNHNY and CDR2 is SVGAGI in the germline V gene (reference sequence). The V and J ends lost 5 bases and 9 bases respectively, with 8 bases between them. The CDR3 reads CASSDPVIQYF. CDR3 in DNA: TGTGCCAGCAGTGATCCGGTCATTCAGTACTTC.

Only one count was recorded for this clone. The V gene is TRBV3-1 (or the pseudogene TRBV3-2), the J gene TRBJ2-2; D gene uncertain. V gave up 6 bases and J gave up 4 bases, with 15 bases separating them. CDR1 is LGHDT, CDR2 YNNKEL, per germline (reference sequence). This CDR3 has 15 residues. The CDR3 DNA reads TGTGCCAGCAGTCGCCCCGTACAGACCACCGGGGAGCTGTTTTTT. This encodes CASSRPVQTTGELFF.

A single count supports this clone. This chain's CDR3 is CASSSTSNQPQHF. DNA for the CDR3: TGTGCCAGCAGTTCCACTAGCAATCAGCCCCAGCATTTT. The chain links TRBV6-6 to TRBJ1-5; D gene ambiguous. The CDR3 has 13 residues. Looked up from germline, CDR1 is MNHNY and CDR2 is SVGAGI (reference sequence). Deletions cut 4 bases from V and 0 bases from J, with 4 bases between.

In DNA, the CDR3 is TGTGCCAGTAGTATGGACAGGGGGCTTAGGGGCGATCAGCCCCAGCATTTT. Residues: CASSMDRGLRGDQPQHF. This sequence joins TRBV19 and TRBJ1-5; 11 bases are a match to TRBD1. Looked up from germline, CDR1 is LNHDA and CDR2 is SQIVND (reference sequence). Trimming removed 3 bases from V and 5 bases from J; junction bases left unmatched: 9. CDR3 size: 17 residues.

The V gene is TRBV5-1, the J gene TRBJ2-7; D may match TRBD1 or TRBD2 (5 bases each). Looked up from germline, CDR1 is SGHRS and CDR2 is YFSETQ. V gave up 2 bases and J gave up 0 bases, with 12 bases separating them. This CDR3 is 15 amino acids long. CDR3 region: CASSLMGDTSYEQYF. In nucleotides, the CDR3 is TGCGCCAGCAGCTTAATGGGGGATACCTCCTACGAGCAGTACTTC.

This clone was seen once. The chain links TRBV6-6 to TRBJ2-5; 9 nucleotides line up with TRBD1. Germline CDR1 MNHNY, CDR2 SVGAGI (reference sequence). V was pared by 5 bases and J by 4 bases, with 8 bases of the junction left unmatched. The CDR3 consists of 15 residues. As DNA, the CDR3 is TGTGCCAGCAGTCGATCACAGGGGGCAGCAGAGACCCAGTACTTC. This translates into CASSRSQGAAETQYF.

The chain couples TRBV7-9 to TRBJ2-2; 8 positions agree with TRBD1. This CDR3 region has 12 residues. V trimming: 5 bases; J trimming: 14 bases; junction bases outside the gene matches: 7. The germline gives CDR1 SEHNR, CDR2 FQNEAQ (reference sequence). CDR3 sequence reads: CASSERTGCLFF. CDR3 nucleotide sequence: TGTGCCAGCAGCGAACGGACAGGGTGTCTGTTTTTT.

The chain carries TRBV4-1 and TRBJ2-5; tentative D call: TRBD2 (6 bases). The germline V and J ends were trimmed by 5 bases and 1 base, with 8 bases remaining between them. CDR3 size: 13 residues. Germline CDR1 reads MGHRA; CDR2 reads YSYEKL. This CDR3 is CASSSGVQETQYF. In nucleotides, the CDR3 is TGCGCCAGCAGCTCGGGGGTCCAAGAGACCCAGTACTTC.

The chain employs TRBV30 and TRBJ1-5; weak D call: TRBD1 (6 bases). V lost 1 base and J 6 bases, leaving 10 bases between the germline ends. In germline, CDR1 is GTSNPN, CDR2 SVGIG (reference sequence). This CDR3 comprises 13 residues. The CDR3 sequence: CAWSAGGSQPQHF. The CDR3 coding sequence is TGTGCCTGGAGTGCGGGGGGCTCTCAGCCCCAGCATTTT.

The rearrangement links TRBV19 to TRBJ1-2; D remains unclear. The CDR3 has 13 amino acids. Trimming took off 7 bases at V and 5 bases at J, with 14 bases between the two ends. The germline V gene has CDR1 LNHDA and CDR2 SQIVND (reference sequence). Here the CDR3 DNA reads TGTGCCAGTACCGACGGCGGTACATATGGCTACACCTTC. Translation: CASTDGGTYGYTF.

The chain couples TRBV5-1 to TRBJ2-7; 10 nucleotides agree with TRBD1. The junction had 3 bases not matched to a gene; V was cut back by 4 bases and J by 2 bases. The CDR3 is made up of 14 amino acids. Germline CDR1 and CDR2: SGHRS and YFSETQ. The DNA for the CDR3 is TGCGCCAGCAGCCACGGACAGGGGGCCTACGAGCAGTACTTC. The encoded protein is CASSHGQGAYEQYF.

The V call is TRBV19, the J call TRBJ1-5; D is uncertain. Germline V lookup: CDR1 LNHDA, CDR2 SQIVND (reference sequence). This CDR3 contains 15 residues. V shed 3 bases and J shed 0 bases, with 9 bases lying between them. The CDR3 DNA is TGTGCCAGTAGTATTGGGGATTATAGCAATCAGCCCCAGCATTTT. As protein: CASSIGDYSNQPQHF.